This entry features one TCR beta chain sequence. Its recognized antigen is unknown. There are no base qualities to consult, and no much larger clone falls within one base. The data were taken from a study of T cell responses to AZD1222 COVID-19 vaccine (dated by TCRdb to about 2021). About the investigation overall: AZD1222 recipients given second doses at about 4 weeks or at about 12 weeks were pooled, since spike-specific TCR depth and breadth were not found to differ between the two schedules. Trial participants were enrolled by age into subgroups of 18-55, 56-69 and 70-plus years, and around 150, 28 and 57 TCR-sequenced participants, respectively, were included in these subgroups. TCR sequencing was performed for about 250 trial participants, of whom approximately 200 were given two doses of AZD1222 and some 26 were given two doses of MenACWY control vaccine.

The paper as a whole reports these results and caveats: A significant rise in spike-specific TCR breadth and depth was observed after two AZD1222 doses relative to day 0 and relative to MenACWY recipients. Reportedly, almost half of the unique spike-specific TCRs recognized epitopes lying outside the regions that are mutated in the B.1.351 and B.1.1.7 variants. In the small 56-69-year group, the increase in depth fell short of significance, most likely because of low power. Vaccine-associated CD4 TCRs spanned the whole spike protein, with dominant responses in regions 160-218 and 743-854. Because no day 14 peak-response samples were available, the repertoires could be characterized only after the peak T cell response. Conclusions about previously exposed vaccinees were limited because only five to seven AZD1222 recipients were SARS-CoV-2 seropositive at baseline. Participants were mostly white British, with more females than males. The authors suggested clonal diversity may have been underestimated.

The CDR3 regions of human TCRbeta chains were subjected to immunosequencing. The source study handled its data this way. Repertoire TCRs were checked for matches against a reference library of SARS-CoV-2-specific TCRs that had been generated using the MIRA antigen-specificity platform. Breadth meant the fraction of unique TCRs that were SARS-CoV-2-associated, whereas depth meant the fraction of total T cells that were SARS-CoV-2-associated. Using the MIRA data, each spike-specific TCR was assigned both to the spike region to which the TCR was reactive and to a CD4 or CD8 class. Log10-transformed breadth and depth values were compared by one-way ANOVA with Sidak's multiple comparisons tests. Imported from immuneACCESS, the table was reduced by TCRdb to in-frame sequences with V and J called. These copies leave out some clones; in studies compared against another copy, an unresolved V gene accounts for under half, and the cause of the remainder is not known. D and trimming come from the DNA, and the V and J calls and clone size come from that table. This sample gives roughly 140,000 clones in total; about nine tenths of them show up just once. Together, the top ten hold 3.4% of the sample.

Taken with the paper, the label for time point translates to: baseline before first vaccination. Vaccinee samples were obtained from the UK trials COV001 and COV002, which included a single-blind randomized controlled phase 2/3 trial of AZD1222 (ChAdOx1 nCoV-19) in healthy adults. For TCRbeta chain sequencing, PBMC samples from trial participants were taken at day 0 and at day 28 after the second dose. V is reduced by 1 base and J by 0 bases, leaving a spacing of 12 bases between them. CDR3 length: 16 amino acids, cysteine to phenylalanine. The kept DNA is CDR3 alone, 48 bases in frame from the first base. CDR1 and CDR2 (SGHTA, FQGNSA) derive from the germline V gene.

This TCR derives from an adult in good health. Source: peripheral blood, taken on day 0 of AZD1222 vaccination. The V gene is TRBV7-2 and the J gene is TRBJ1-2; TRBD1 is perhaps the D gene, given 6 matching bases. The DNA sequence follows: TGTGCCAGCAGCTTAGGTGACAGGCCACCTAACTATGGCTACACCTTC. This translates into CASSLGDRPPNYGYTF.